These 5 T cell receptor beta chains were sequenced from one sample in a study of T cells in localized non-small cell lung cancer. Libraries were prepared by immunoSEQ multiplex PCR; TCRdb keeps only in-frame clonotypes and omits some of them. This table has tens of thousands of clones, over 85% appearing once. The sequencing here drew on peripheral blood, taken before any cancer treatment. These receptors originate from a female donor over 55 with stage I lung adenocarcinoma.

This clone came up once. The chain combines TRBV5-1 with TRBJ1-1, with 9 bases matching TRBD1. The trim removed 4 bases at V and 5 bases at J, leaving 9 bases unmatched. This CDR3 region has 15 residues. The germline V gene encodes CDR1 SGHRS and CDR2 YFSETQ. Here the CDR3 DNA reads TGCGCCAGCAGCGCTGGACAGGGGAGTTTTACTGAAGCTTTCTTT. Its translation: CASSAGQGSFTEAFF.

J is TRBJ1-2 and V is TRBV7-8, with D unresolved. The germline gives CDR1 SGHVS, CDR2 FQNEAQ. Trimming pared 5 bases from V and 6 bases from J, leaving 22 bases between. This CDR3 is built from 16 residues. The CDR3 region is CASSRHRVPGGNGYTF. The CDR3 DNA reads TGTGCCAGCAGCCGACACCGGGTTCCCGGAGGTAATGGCTACACCTTC.

V is TRBV28 and J is TRBJ2-1; 8 nucleotides align to TRBD1. Per germline, CDR1 MDHEN and CDR2 SYDVKM. After removal of 7 bases from V and 9 bases from J, the junction contained 11 bases not matched to a gene. The CDR3 runs 14 residues. CDR3 sequence: CASTSADRGFEQFF. The CDR3, as DNA: TGTGCCAGCACCTCGGCCGACAGGGGATTTGAGCAGTTCTTC.

V usage is TRBV21-1 and J usage is TRBJ1-3; the table's TRBD1 call for D was not verified on the DNA. TRBV21-1 is a pseudogene. The CDR3 runs to 18 residues. CDR3 sequence: CASSKVRALQDSGNTIYF. The CDR3 coding sequence is TGTGCCAGCAGCAAAGTTAGGGCCCTACAGGACTCTGGAAACACCATATATTTT.

The gene calls are TRBV29-1 and TRBJ1-1, with TRBD1 matching 8 bases. CDR3 length: 17 residues. Germline values: CDR1 SQVTM, CDR2 ANQGSEA. The trim removed 4 bases at V and 3 bases at J, leaving 16 bases unmatched. This CDR3 reads CSVGNRDGQGAYTEAFF. CDR3 in DNA: TGCAGCGTTGGAAACAGAGACGGACAGGGAGCGTACACTGAAGCTTTCTTT.